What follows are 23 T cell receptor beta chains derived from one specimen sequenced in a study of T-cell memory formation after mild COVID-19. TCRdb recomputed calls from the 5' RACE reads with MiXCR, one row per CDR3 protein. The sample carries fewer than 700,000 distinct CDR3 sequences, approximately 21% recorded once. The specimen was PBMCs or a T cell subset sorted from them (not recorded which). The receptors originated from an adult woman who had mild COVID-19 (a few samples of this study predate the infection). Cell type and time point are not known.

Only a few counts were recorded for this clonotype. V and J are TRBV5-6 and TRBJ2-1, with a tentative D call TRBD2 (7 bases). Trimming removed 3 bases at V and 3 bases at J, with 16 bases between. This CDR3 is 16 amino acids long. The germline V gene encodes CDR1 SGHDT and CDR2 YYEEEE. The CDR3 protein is CASSSVSGGYYNEQFF. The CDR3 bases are TGTGCCAGCAGCTCGGTTTCGGGGGGCTACTACAATGAGCAGTTCTTC.

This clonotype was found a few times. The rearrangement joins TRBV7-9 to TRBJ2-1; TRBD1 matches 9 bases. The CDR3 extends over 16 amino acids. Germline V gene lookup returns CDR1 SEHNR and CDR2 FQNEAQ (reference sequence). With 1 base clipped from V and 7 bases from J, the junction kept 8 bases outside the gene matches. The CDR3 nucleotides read TGTGCCAGCAGCTTAGTAGTGGTCGGGACAGGGAATGAGCAGTTCTTC. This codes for CASSLVVVGTGNEQFF.

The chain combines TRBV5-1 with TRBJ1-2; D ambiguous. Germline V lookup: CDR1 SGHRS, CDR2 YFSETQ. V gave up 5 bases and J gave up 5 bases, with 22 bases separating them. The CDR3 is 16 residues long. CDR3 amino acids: CASRSSLATGGYGYTF. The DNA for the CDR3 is TGCGCCAGCAGATCTTCGCTGGCGACCGGAGGGTATGGCTACACCTTC.

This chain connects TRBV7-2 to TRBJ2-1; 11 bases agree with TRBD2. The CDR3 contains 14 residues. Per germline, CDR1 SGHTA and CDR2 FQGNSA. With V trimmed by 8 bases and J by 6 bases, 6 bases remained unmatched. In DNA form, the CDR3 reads TGTGCCAGCCATTTAGCGGGAGGGCCCAATGAGCAGTTCTTC. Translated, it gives CASHLAGGPNEQFF.

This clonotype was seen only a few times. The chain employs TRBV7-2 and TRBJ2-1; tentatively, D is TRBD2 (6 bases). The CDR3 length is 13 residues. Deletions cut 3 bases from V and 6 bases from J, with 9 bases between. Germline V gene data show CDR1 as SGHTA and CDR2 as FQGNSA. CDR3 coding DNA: TGTGCCAGCAGCTTTACTAGCCCCAATGAGCAGTTCTTC. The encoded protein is CASSFTSPNEQFF.

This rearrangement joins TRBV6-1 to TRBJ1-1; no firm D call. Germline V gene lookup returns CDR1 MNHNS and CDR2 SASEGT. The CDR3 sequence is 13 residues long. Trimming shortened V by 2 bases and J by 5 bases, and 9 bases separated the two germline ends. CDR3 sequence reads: CASSEMRSTEAFF. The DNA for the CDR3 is TGTGCCAGCAGTGAAATGCGTAGTACTGAAGCTTTCTTT.

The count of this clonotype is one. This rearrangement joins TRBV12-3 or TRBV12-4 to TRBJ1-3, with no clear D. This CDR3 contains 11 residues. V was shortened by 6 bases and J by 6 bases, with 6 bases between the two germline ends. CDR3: CASRDANTIYF. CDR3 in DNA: TGTGCCAGCAGAGACGCAAACACCATATATTTT.

CDR3 coding DNA: TGCGCCAGCAGCCGCGACACGTCAACTAATGAAAAACTGTTTTTT. Amino acid sequence: CASSRDTSTNEKLFF. J is TRBJ1-4 and V is TRBV5-1; no reliable D call. CDR1 is SGHRS and CDR2 is YFSETQ in the germline V gene. V shed 4 bases and J shed 0 bases, with 10 bases lying between them. This CDR3 is built from 15 residues.

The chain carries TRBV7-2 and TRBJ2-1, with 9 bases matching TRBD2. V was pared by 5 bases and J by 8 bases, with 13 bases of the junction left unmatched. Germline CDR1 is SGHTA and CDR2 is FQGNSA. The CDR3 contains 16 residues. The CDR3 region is CASSPISAGGRDEQFF. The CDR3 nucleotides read TGTGCCAGCAGCCCGATCTCAGCGGGAGGAAGGGATGAGCAGTTCTTC.

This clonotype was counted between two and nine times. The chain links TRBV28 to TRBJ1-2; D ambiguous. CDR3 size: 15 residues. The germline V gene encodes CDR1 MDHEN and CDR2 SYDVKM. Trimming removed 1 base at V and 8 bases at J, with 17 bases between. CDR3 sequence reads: CASSLSVSGGRGYTF. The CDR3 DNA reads TGTGCCAGCAGTTTATCCGTCAGCGGTGGTAGGGGCTACACCTTC.

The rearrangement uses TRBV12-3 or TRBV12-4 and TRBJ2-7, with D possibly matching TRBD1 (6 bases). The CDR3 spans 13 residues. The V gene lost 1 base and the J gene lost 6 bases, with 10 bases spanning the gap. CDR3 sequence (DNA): TGTGCCAGCAGTTTAGGAGGGGGTGCCGAGCAGTACTTC. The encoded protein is CASSLGGGAEQYF.

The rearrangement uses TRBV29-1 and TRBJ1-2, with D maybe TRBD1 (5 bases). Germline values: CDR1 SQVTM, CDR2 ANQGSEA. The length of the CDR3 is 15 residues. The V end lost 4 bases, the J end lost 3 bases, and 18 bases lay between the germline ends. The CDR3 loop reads CSVARRQMWDYGYTF. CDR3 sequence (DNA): TGCAGCGTTGCCCGACGACAGATGTGGGACTATGGCTACACCTTC. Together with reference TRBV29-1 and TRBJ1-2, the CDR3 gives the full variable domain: SAVISQKPSRDICQRGTSLTIQCQVDSQVTMMFWYRQQPGQSLTLIATANQGSEATYESGFVIDKFPISRPNLTFSTLTVSNMSPEDSSIYLCSVARRQMWDYGYTFGSGTRLTVV.

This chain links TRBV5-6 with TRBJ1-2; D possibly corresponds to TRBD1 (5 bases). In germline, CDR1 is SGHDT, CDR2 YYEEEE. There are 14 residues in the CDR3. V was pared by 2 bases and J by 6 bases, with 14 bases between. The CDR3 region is CASSFRSGRDGYTF. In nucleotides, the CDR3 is TGTGCCAGCAGCTTCCGTTCAGGGCGGGATGGCTACACCTTC. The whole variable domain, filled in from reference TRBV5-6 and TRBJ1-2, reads DAGVTQSPTHLIKTRGQQVTLRCSPKSGHDTVSWYQQALGQGPQFIFQYYEEEERQRGNFPDRFSGHQFPNYSSELNVNALLLGDSALYLCASSFRSGRDGYTFGSGTRLTVV.

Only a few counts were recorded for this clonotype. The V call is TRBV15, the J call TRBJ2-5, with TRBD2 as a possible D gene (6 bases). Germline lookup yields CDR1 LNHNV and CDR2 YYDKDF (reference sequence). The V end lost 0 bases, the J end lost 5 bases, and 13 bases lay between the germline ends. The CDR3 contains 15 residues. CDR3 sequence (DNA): TGTGCCACCAGCAGAGATCGTGGAGGGTGGGAGACCCAGTACTTC. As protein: CATSRDRGGWETQYF. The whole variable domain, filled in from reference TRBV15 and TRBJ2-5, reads DAMVIQNPRYQVTQFGKPVTLSCSQTLNHNVMYWYQQKSSQAPKLLFHYYDKDFNNEADTPDNFQSRRPNTSFCFLDIRSPGLGDTAMYLCATSRDRGGWETQYFGPGTRLLVL.

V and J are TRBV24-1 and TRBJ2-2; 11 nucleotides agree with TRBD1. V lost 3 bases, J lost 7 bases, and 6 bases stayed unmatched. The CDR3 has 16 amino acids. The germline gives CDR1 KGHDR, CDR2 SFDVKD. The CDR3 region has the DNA TGTGCCACCAGTGATCCGGGACAGGGGGTCGTCGGGGAGCTGTTTTTT. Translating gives CATSDPGQGVVGELFF.

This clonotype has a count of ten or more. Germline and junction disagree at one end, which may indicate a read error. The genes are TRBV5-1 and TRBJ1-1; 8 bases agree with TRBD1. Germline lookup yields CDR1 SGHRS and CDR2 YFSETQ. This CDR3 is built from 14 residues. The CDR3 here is CASSRGQGNTEAFF. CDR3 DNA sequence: TGTGCCAGCAGCCGAGGACAGGGGAACACTGAAGCTTTCTTT.

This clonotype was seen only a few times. The DNA of the CDR3 is TGCGCCAGCAGCTTCGAGTCCGGAAACACCATATATTTT. It codes for CASSFESGNTIYF. This sequence joins TRBV5-1 and TRBJ1-3; no reliable D call. The CDR3 spans 13 residues. Germline V CDR1 and CDR2: SGHRS, YFSETQ. V gave up 2 bases and J gave up 4 bases, with 7 bases separating them.

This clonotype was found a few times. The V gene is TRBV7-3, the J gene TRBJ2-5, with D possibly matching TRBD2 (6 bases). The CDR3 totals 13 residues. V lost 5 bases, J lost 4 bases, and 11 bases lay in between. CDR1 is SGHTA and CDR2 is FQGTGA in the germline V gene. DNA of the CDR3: TGTGCCAGCAGCCAACTAGCAGCAGAGACCCAGTACTTC. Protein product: CASSQLAAETQYF.

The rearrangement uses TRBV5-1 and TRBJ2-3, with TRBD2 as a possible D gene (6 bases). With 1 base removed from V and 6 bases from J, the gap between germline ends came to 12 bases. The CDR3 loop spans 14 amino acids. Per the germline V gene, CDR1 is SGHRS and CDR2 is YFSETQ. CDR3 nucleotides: TGCGCCAGCAGCTTGACTAGCAAGACGGATACGCAGTATTTT. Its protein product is CASSLTSKTDTQYF.

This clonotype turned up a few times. This CDR3 reads CASTAHGGAMNTEAFF. The DNA of the CDR3 is TGTGCCAGCACCGCACATGGGGGAGCGATGAACACTGAAGCTTTCTTT. The chain recombines TRBV7-9 with TRBJ1-1, with D perhaps matching TRBD1 (5 bases). Trimming left V 7 bases short and J 0 bases short, with 18 bases between. The CDR3 is made up of 16 amino acids. Germline V lookup: CDR1 SEHNR, CDR2 FQNEAQ (reference sequence).

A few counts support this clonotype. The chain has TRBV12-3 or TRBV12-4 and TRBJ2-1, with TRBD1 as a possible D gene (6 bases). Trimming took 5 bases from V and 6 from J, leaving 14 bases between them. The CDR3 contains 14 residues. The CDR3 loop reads CASSPLRTVNEQFF. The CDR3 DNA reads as TGTGCCAGCAGTCCCCTTAGGACAGTCAATGAGCAGTTCTTC.

CDR3 in amino acids: CASSLTGNYNQPQHF. CDR3 nucleotide sequence: TGTGCCAGTAGTCTGACAGGGAACTACAATCAGCCCCAGCATTTT. V usage is TRBV19 and J usage is TRBJ1-5; 7 bases map to TRBD1. This CDR3 is built from 15 residues. V lost 5 bases and J lost 3; bases outside the gene matches: 7. CDR1 and CDR2 from the germline V gene are LNHDA and SQIVND (reference sequence). Full variable domain (outside the CDR3, taken from reference TRBV19 and TRBJ1-5): DGGITQSPKYLFRKEGQNVTLSCEQNLNHDAMYWYRQDPGQGLRLIYYSQIVNDFQKGDIAEGYSVSREKKESFPLTVTSAQKNPTAFYLCASSLTGNYNQPQHFGDGTRLSIL.

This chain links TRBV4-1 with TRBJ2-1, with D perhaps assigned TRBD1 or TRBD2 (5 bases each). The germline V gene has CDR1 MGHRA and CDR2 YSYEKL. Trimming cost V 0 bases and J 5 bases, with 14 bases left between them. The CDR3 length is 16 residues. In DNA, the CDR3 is TGCGCCAGCAGCCAAGAAAGGCGTGGGACGGACAATGAGCAGTTCTTC. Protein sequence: CASSQERRGTDNEQFF.